This T cell receptor beta chain came from a study of cytomegalovirus exposure and HLA in healthy donors. Researchers ran the PCR with 60 Vbeta and 13 Jbeta primers. The assay was immunoSEQ multiplex PCR, and TCRdb's table has in-frame clones only and misses some. Of more than 80,000 clones in the sample, around 60% were seen once. General observations from the study: Presence/absence analyses rested on an assumption that sequencing depth was roughly uniform across donors.

This CDR3 comprises 15 residues. Losses at the gene ends were 7 bases for V and 6 bases for J; bases not matched to a gene: 7. Looked up from germline, CDR1 is SNHLY and CDR2 is FYNNEI. Remarks on this clone: What it recognizes is unknown.

The receptor comes from a man aged 55 to 70 in good health and CMV-seronegative. The specimen was PBMCs. The J gene is TRBJ1-5, the V gene TRBV2; 12 bases align to TRBD1. The CDR3 nucleotides are TGTGCCAGCAAACTGGGACAGGGGGCCCCTCAGCCCCAGCATTTT. Its translation is CASKLGQGAPQPQHF.